The T cell receptor (beta chain) described here comes from a study of T cell repertoires in cytomegalovirus infection. Across the whole study: Both CMV infection and a matching HLA type were indicated by public TCR beta signatures.

The ends lost 3 bases at V and 2 bases at J; junction bases unmatched: 5. Germline-derived CDR1 and CDR2 are ENHRY and SYGVKD. The CDR3 has 15 residues. This clonotype showed up many times. Its antigen remains unidentified. TCRdb recomputed calls from the reads with MiXCR, one row per CDR3 protein. Of 400,000 or so distinct CDR3 sequences listed, roughly a third are singletons. Study results and caveats: The cumulative frequency of public TCR beta families distinguished individuals who carried CMV together with the relevant HLA. Ex vivo, HLA-C-restricted CMV-specific TCR beta clonotypes prevailed over the rest of the response.

The chain couples TRBV10-3 to TRBJ2-7; 9 nucleotides match TRBD2. Sequencing was performed on PBMCs. This receptor was obtained from a human donor in good health (CMV status not recorded). Some clones in this sample may be carry-over from other donors' samples. The CDR3 sequence is CAISDSAGGPYEQYF. The CDR3 DNA is TGTGCCATCAGTGATTCCGCGGGGGGGCCCTACGAGCAGTACTTC.